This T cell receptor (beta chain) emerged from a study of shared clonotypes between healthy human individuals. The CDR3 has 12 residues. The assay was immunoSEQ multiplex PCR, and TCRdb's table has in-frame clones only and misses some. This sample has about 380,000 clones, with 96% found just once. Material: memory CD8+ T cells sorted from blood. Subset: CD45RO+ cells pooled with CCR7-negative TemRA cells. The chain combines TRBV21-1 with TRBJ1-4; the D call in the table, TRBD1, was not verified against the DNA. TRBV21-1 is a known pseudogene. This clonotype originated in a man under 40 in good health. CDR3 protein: CASRQGNEKLFF. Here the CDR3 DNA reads TGTGCCAGCAGACAGGGTAATGAAAAACTGTTTTTT.